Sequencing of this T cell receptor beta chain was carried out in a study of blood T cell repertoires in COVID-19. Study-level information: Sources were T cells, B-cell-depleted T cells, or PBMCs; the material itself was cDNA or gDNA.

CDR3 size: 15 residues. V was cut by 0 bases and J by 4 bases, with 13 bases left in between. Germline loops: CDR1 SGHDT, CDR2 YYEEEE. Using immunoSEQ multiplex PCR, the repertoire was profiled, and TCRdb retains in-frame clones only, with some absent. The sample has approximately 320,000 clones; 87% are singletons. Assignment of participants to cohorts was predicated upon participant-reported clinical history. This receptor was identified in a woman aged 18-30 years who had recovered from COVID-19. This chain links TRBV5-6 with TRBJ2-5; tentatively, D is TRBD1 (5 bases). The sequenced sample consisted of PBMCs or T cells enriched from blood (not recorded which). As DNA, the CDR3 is TGTGCCAGCAGCTTGGCCCCCAGGGTGGGAGAGACCCAGTACTTC. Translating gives CASSLAPRVGETQYF. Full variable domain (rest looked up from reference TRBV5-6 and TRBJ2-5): DAGVTQSPTHLIKTRGQQVTLRCSPKSGHDTVSWYQQALGQGPQFIFQYYEEEERQRGNFPDRFSGHQFPNYSSELNVNALLLGDSALYLCASSLAPRVGETQYFGPGTRLLVL.